The rows below give T cell receptor beta chains drawn from one sample of a study of blood T cell repertoires in COVID-19. Profiling relied on immunoSEQ multiplex PCR, and the TCRdb table lists in-frame clones only, not all of them. The sample has about 260,000 clones, about 87% seen once. The sequencing input was peripheral blood. The receptors here all came from a man aged 60-69 years who had recovered from COVID-19. Both conserved end residues are trimmed from each CDR3.

j_gene,v_gene,CDR3aa
TRBJ2-3,TRBV25-1,ASRLAGGPTDTQY
TRBJ1-1,TRBV6-5,ASSPLSGGYTEAF
TRBJ1-6,TRBV5-1,ASSLGGQHHEPLH
TRBJ2-5,TRBV19,ASSSHRGSETQY
TRBJ2-5,TRBV19,ASSSRRDREETQY
TRBJ2-1,TRBV6-2/TRBV6-3,ASSYSGTGGF
TRBJ1-5,TRBV30,AWSATGTAVSNQPQH
TRBJ1-1,TRBV7-6,ASILGGRGNTEAF
TRBJ1-6,TRBV18,ASSPGDRGNSPLH
TRBJ2-2,TRBV3-1/TRBV3-2,ASSHGNRVSNTGELF
TRBJ2-7,TRBV7-9,ASSFIAYEQY
TRBJ2-5,TRBV6-5,ASSYTGTGGGETQY
TRBJ1-4,TRBV25-1,ASSSLRGVNEKLF
TRBJ2-1,TRBV24-1,ATSDSADRASYNEQF
TRBJ2-7,TRBV24-1,ATSDSRGRTYEQY
TRBJ1-4,TRBV2,ASSEQVNEKLF
TRBJ2-7,TRBV7-9,ASSLVAGLTSYEQY
TRBJ1-5,TRBV6-2/TRBV6-3,ASSPFERHGGNQPQH
TRBJ1-2,TRBV14,ASRPDRVQGYT
TRBJ2-7,TRBV11-2,ASSPQKTSGVSYEQY
TRBJ2-7,TRBV27,ASSSGQGRTYEQY
TRBJ1-6,TRBV14,ASSAGPPGDSPLH
TRBJ2-5,TRBV18,ASSPGGETQY
TRBJ1-2,TRBV6-5,ASRPGQADGYT
TRBJ1-2,TRBV30,AWKSAVIYEGGYT
TRBJ1-5,TRBV30,AWSGDRQDQPQH
TRBJ2-7,TRBV6-2/TRBV6-3,ASSGTGSEQY
TRBJ1-1,TRBV18,ASSPTSNTEAF
TRBJ1-2,TRBV19,ASSPEPGHLYGYT
TRBJ2-7,TRBV3-1/TRBV3-2,ASSQSEVAGPYEQY
TRBJ2-3,TRBV6-4,ASSDLAGGPQY
TRBJ1-6,TRBV3-1/TRBV3-2,ASSQEVRQGGSPLH
TRBJ2-4,TRBV9,ASSVAGGGRDIQY
TRBJ1-1,TRBV6-1,ASSDRFTEAF
TRBJ1-5,TRBV7-9,ASSSQGTGRPQH
TRBJ2-1,TRBV11-2,ASSLDLDEQF
TRBJ2-3,TRBV6-5,ATQGASTDTQY
TRBJ1-6,TRBV2,ASSSRGSYNSPLH
TRBJ2-5,TRBV19,ASSIGGTIETQY
TRBJ1-1,TRBV19,ASSNLPGMNTEAF
TRBJ1-2,TRBV29-1,SVAEGVGYGYT
TRBJ1-2,TRBV7-8,ASSQGGIYGYT
TRBJ2-3,TRBV4-2,ASSQEATDTQY
TRBJ2-6,TRBV11-3,ASSRGLAGTGANVLT
TRBJ1-5,TRBV24-1,ATSAGTGGNQPQH
TRBJ1-4,TRBV4-1,ASSQYGVEEKLF
TRBJ2-5,TRBV6-6,ATPPETQY
TRBJ1-2,TRBV30,AWNQGSYT
TRBJ1-2,TRBV30,AWSVQGTYYGYT
TRBJ2-5,TRBV7-3,ASRPRAQGGGQETQY
TRBJ1-1,TRBV10-2,ASSVPGGSAF
TRBJ2-3,TRBV6-5,ASSRGRGDTQY
TRBJ2-5,TRBV5-4,ASSLASTSGEETQY
TRBJ2-2,TRBV10-3,AITRTGLNTGELF
TRBJ2-5,TRBV7-6,ASTPEASGGVVKETQY
TRBJ2-7,TRBV15,ATSSRGAREQY